The subject of this entry is one TCR beta chain. Its specificity is unknown. This specimen comes from a study of blood T cells in healthy people across ages. Study-wide results and caveats: Both naive CD4+ cell counts and diversity were greater in long-lived donors than in aged donors.

The use of a sample-barcoded 5' primer and a J-beta primer mix characterized a second PCR of about 7 to 12 cycles. TCRdb re-analysed the 5' RACE reads in MiXCR, keeping a single row per CDR3 protein. The sample has fewer than 1.5 million distinct CDR3 sequences; 40% to 50% are singletons. CDR3 size: 13 residues. Germline V CDR1 and CDR2: SQVTM, ANQGSEA. Deletions cut 7 bases from V and 4 bases from J, with 16 bases between. The V gene is TRBV29-1, the J gene TRBJ1-2; D remains ambiguous. The TCR comes from a woman under 30 in good health. The sample consisted of blood. CDR3 DNA: TGCAGCGCCAAGAGCACCGCCACCTATGGCTACACCTTC. This sequence encodes CSAKSTATYGYTF.